Following are 9 T cell receptor beta chains from one sample sequenced in a study of cytomegalovirus exposure and HLA in healthy donors. TCRdb keeps only in-frame clones here, not all; method: immunoSEQ multiplex PCR. Among about 220,000 clones listed, approximately 90% were seen once. Sequencing was performed on PBMCs. These receptors came from a woman aged 18-29 years in good health and CMV-seronegative.

The rearrangement uses TRBV5-1 and TRBJ2-1; maybe TRBD2 (6 bases). CDR1 SGHRS and CDR2 YFSETQ come from the germline V gene. CDR3 size: 13 residues. Trimming stripped 4 bases from V and 5 bases from J, with 10 bases between. The CDR3 loop reads CASSTGLDNEQFF. The CDR3 bases are TGCGCCAGCAGCACGGGACTTGACAATGAGCAGTTCTTC.

This sequence joins TRBV23-1 and TRBJ2-2; 9 positions match TRBD1. TRBV23-1 is recorded as an ORF, its role being uncertain. CDR3 length: 17 residues. J lost 4 bases, V lost 3 bases, and 9 bases had no gene match. CDR3: CASSQGGQGKLTGELFF. CDR3 nucleotides: TGCGCCAGCAGTCAGGGGGGACAGGGCAAACTCACCGGGGAGCTGTTTTTT.

V and J are TRBV11-2 and TRBJ2-7; 12 bases line up with TRBD2. Germline CDR1 is SGHAT and CDR2 is FQNNGV. The CDR3 loop spans 15 amino acids. V lost 4 bases to trimming and J lost 3 bases; unmatched junction nucleotides: 4. The CDR3 DNA reads TGTGCCAGCAGCTCCGGACTAGCGGGATACTACGAGCAGTACTTC. Its translation is CASSSGLAGYYEQYF.

As concerns this clone: Other DNA sequences in this sample translate to the same CDR3. This chain links TRBV9 with TRBJ2-7; 8 bases match TRBD2. The germline CDR1 and CDR2 sequences are SGDLS and YYNGEE. CDR3 length equals 15 residues. V lost 0 bases, J lost 2 bases, and 4 bases stayed unmatched. CDR3 bases: TGTGCCAGCAGCGTAGGTACTAGCGGTACCTACGAGCAGTACTTC. This codes for CASSVGTSGTYEQYF.

This clone was seen once. CDR3 loop: CASSLAADRYEQYF. CDR3 DNA: TGTGCCAGCAGCCTCGCGGCAGACAGGTACGAGCAGTACTTC. The chain combines TRBV5-4 with TRBJ2-7; D possibly corresponds to TRBD1 (6 bases). Per germline, CDR1 SGHNT and CDR2 YYREEE (reference sequence). Between the trimmed V and J ends, which lost 4 bases and 4 bases, there was a span of 15 bases. The CDR3 runs 14 residues.

V gene TRBV27 combines with J gene TRBJ2-2, with TRBD2 as a possible D gene (5 bases). This CDR3 is 17 amino acids long. Germline V gene lookup returns CDR1 MNHEY and CDR2 SMNVEV (reference sequence). V was clipped by 4 bases and J by 7 bases, with 22 bases between them. CDR3 coding DNA: TGTGCCAGCAGTTCGAGGAGCGGCGCGTGGGTGGTCGGGGAGCTGTTTTTT. The encoded protein is CASSSRSGAWVVGELFF.

The rearrangement links TRBV6-1 to TRBJ2-7; 11 bases line up with TRBD1. V was pared by 8 bases and J by 5 bases, with 5 bases of the junction left unmatched. Germline CDR1 is MNHNS and CDR2 is SASEGT. This CDR3 has 13 residues. The CDR3 coding sequence is TGTGCCAGCCTCCGGGACAGGGGGAACGAGCAGTACTTC. Encoded protein: CASLRDRGNEQYF.

CDR3 nucleotides: TGCGCCAGCAGCCCCAGGGTAGGAGAGACCCAGTACTTC. Protein: CASSPRVGETQYF. V and J are TRBV5-1 and TRBJ2-5, with D maybe TRBD1 (5 bases). This CDR3 is built from 13 residues. Germline V gene data show CDR1 as SGHRS and CDR2 as YFSETQ. V was trimmed by 4 bases and J by 4 bases, leaving 11 bases between them.

The J gene is TRBJ2-2, the V gene TRBV10-2; TRBD1 matches 7 bases. The trim removed 6 bases at V and 10 bases at J, leaving 8 bases unmatched. CDR1 WSHSY and CDR2 SAAADI come from the germline V gene. This CDR3 has 13 amino acids. Here the CDR3 DNA reads TGCGCCAGCAGGGACAGGTTGGTTCAGGAGCTGTTTTTT. It yields the protein CASRDRLVQELFF.